Listed here are 13 T cell receptor beta chains from one sample, sequenced in a study of PD-L1 blockade in urothelial cancer. Stated time point: pretreatment peripheral blood. The data were produced by immunoSEQ multiplex PCR, yet TCRdb's version contains in-frame clones alone and is incomplete. The table lists roughly 40,000 clones, roughly nine tenths of them singletons. This sample comprised PBMCs, obtained around atezolizumab (anti-PD-L1) treatment. These receptors originate from a woman in her fifties or sixties with urothelial cancer.

The chain combines TRBV7-6 with TRBJ1-5, with D perhaps matching TRBD1 (6 bases). CDR3 length: 15 residues. Germline V gene sequence: CDR1 SGHVS, CDR2 FNYEAQ. Trimming cost V 5 bases and J 0 bases, with 11 bases left between them. The CDR3 bases are TGTGCCAGCAGCGAGACAGGTTATAGCAATCAGCCCCAGCATTTT. Encoded protein: CASSETGYSNQPQHF.

V usage is TRBV7-2 and J usage is TRBJ2-7; 10 bases align to TRBD2. Trimming removed 4 bases from V and 4 bases from J; junction bases left unmatched: 4. The germline CDR1 and CDR2 sequences are SGHTA and FQGNSA. The CDR3 length is 14 residues. CDR3 in DNA: TGTGCCAGCAGCTGGACTAGCGGTGATTACGAGCAGTACTTC. Translation: CASSWTSGDYEQYF.

This chain uses TRBV6-6 with TRBJ1-1; perhaps TRBD1 as D (6 bases). The CDR3 consists of 12 residues. Germline V gives CDR1 MNHNY, CDR2 SVGAGI (reference sequence). The germline V and J ends were trimmed by 6 bases and 6 bases, with 11 bases remaining between them. The DNA for the CDR3 is TGTGCCAGCAGACCGACAGGAGCTGAAGCTTTCTTT. Translated, it gives CASRPTGAEAFF.

This rearrangement joins TRBV28 to TRBJ2-2, with 8 nucleotides matching TRBD1. V dropped 4 bases and J dropped 2; count of bases not matched to a gene: 9. The CDR3 has 17 amino acids. Germline-derived CDR1 and CDR2 are MDHEN and SYDVKM. The CDR3 coding sequence is TGTGCCAGCAGTTCCGGGACAGGACGGTTTAACACCGGGGAGCTGTTTTTT. Encoded protein: CASSSGTGRFNTGELFF.

The J gene is TRBJ1-4, the V gene TRBV30, with 7 bases fitting TRBD1. The CDR3 consists of 17 residues. V was clipped by 5 bases and J by 4 bases; unmatched bases: 16. Germline V CDR1 and CDR2: GTSNPN, SVGIG (reference sequence). DNA of the CDR3: TGTGCCTGGGCCCCTGACAGGGCGGGCGCCTTTAATGAAAAACTGTTTTTT. It specifies CAWAPDRAGAFNEKLFF. The full variable domain, rest sourced from reference TRBV30 and TRBJ1-4, is SQTIHQWPATLVQPVGSPLSLECTVEGTSNPNLYWYRQAAGRGLQLLFYSVGIGQISSEVPQNLSASRPQDRQFILSSKKLLLSDSGFYLCAWAPDRAGAFNEKLFFGSGTQLSVL.

The count of this clone is one. The chain joins TRBV7-8 to TRBJ1-1; TRBD1 agrees at 8 bases. This CDR3 region has 14 residues. Germline V gene data show CDR1 as SGHVS and CDR2 as FQNEAQ. The V gene end was trimmed by 3 bases and the J gene end by 6 bases; junction bases not matched to a gene: 6. The CDR3 sequence is CASSFVAGGPEAFF. DNA of the CDR3: TGTGCCAGCAGCTTTGTCGCAGGGGGCCCTGAAGCTTTCTTT.

V is TRBV11-2 and J is TRBJ2-5, with TRBD2 matching 11 bases. Germline-derived CDR1 and CDR2 are SGHAT and FQNNGV. Trimming removed 0 bases from V and 2 bases from J; junction bases left unmatched: 8. The CDR3 has 18 residues. The chain's CDR3 is CASSLDFVAGGRQETQYF. The CDR3 nucleotides are TGTGCCAGCAGCTTAGATTTCGTAGCGGGAGGGCGACAAGAGACCCAGTACTTC.

The V and J genes are TRBV6-6 and TRBJ1-4; the D is unclear. Germline-derived CDR1 and CDR2 are MNHNY and SVGAGI (reference sequence). V was cut by 4 bases and J by 8 bases, with 17 bases left in between. The CDR3 is made up of 15 amino acids. The CDR3 reads CASSSPVRQLEKLFF. The CDR3 DNA follows: TGTGCCAGCAGTTCCCCGGTCAGACAACTCGAAAAACTGTTTTTT.

The rearrangement uses TRBV6-1 and TRBJ2-7; TRBD2 agrees at 11 bases. The germline V gene has CDR1 MNHNS and CDR2 SASEGT. V trimming: 6 bases; J trimming: 3 bases; junction bases outside the gene matches: 10. The length of the CDR3 is 16 residues. The DNA for the CDR3 is TGTGCCAGCAGGGAACAGACTAGCGGGAATGTCTACGAGCAGTACTTC. It yields the protein CASREQTSGNVYEQYF.

V gene TRBV13 combines with J gene TRBJ2-1; 7 nucleotides agree with TRBD2. CDR1 is PRHDT, CDR2 FYEKMQ, per germline (reference sequence). CDR3 size: 14 residues. V lost 3 bases and J lost 7; bases outside the gene matches: 6. DNA for the CDR3: TGTGCCAGCAGCTTTCGGCGGGAGTCAAATGAGCAGTTCTTC. Encoded protein: CASSFRRESNEQFF. Full variable domain (remainder filled in from reference TRBV13 and TRBJ2-1): AAGVIQSPRHLIKEKRETATLKCYPIPRHDTVYWYQQGPGQDPQFLISFYEKMQSDKGSIPDRFSAQQFSDYHSELNMSSLELGDSALYFCASSFRRESNEQFFGPGTRLTVL.

The rearrangement joins TRBV7-9 to TRBJ1-2, with 7 nucleotides matching TRBD1. The trim removed 2 bases at V and 4 bases at J, leaving 7 bases unmatched. Germline V gene lookup returns CDR1 SEHNR and CDR2 FQNEAQ (reference sequence). This CDR3 has 15 residues. Written as DNA, the CDR3 is TGTGCCAGCAGCTTATCAGGGGGTCCCAGCTATGGCTACACCTTC. Translating gives CASSLSGGPSYGYTF.

This clone was observed a handful of times. V usage is TRBV29-1 and J usage is TRBJ2-7; 9 bases are a match to TRBD1. V shed 5 bases, J shed 2 bases, and the junction held 7 bases outside the gene matches. The germline gives CDR1 SQVTM, CDR2 ANQGSEA. CDR3 size: 14 residues. The CDR3 reads CSVRPGQGPYEQYF. In DNA form, the CDR3 reads TGCAGCGTTCGGCCGGGACAGGGTCCCTACGAGCAGTACTTC.

V is TRBV15 and J is TRBJ1-1, with 8 bases lining up with TRBD1. With 3 bases clipped from V and 4 bases from J, the junction kept 4 bases outside the gene matches. The germline V gene encodes CDR1 LNHNV and CDR2 YYDKDF (reference sequence). This CDR3 spans 14 amino acids. Here the CDR3 reads CATSRFRGLTEAFF. The CDR3 nucleotides read TGTGCCACCAGCAGGTTCAGGGGGCTCACTGAAGCTTTCTTT.